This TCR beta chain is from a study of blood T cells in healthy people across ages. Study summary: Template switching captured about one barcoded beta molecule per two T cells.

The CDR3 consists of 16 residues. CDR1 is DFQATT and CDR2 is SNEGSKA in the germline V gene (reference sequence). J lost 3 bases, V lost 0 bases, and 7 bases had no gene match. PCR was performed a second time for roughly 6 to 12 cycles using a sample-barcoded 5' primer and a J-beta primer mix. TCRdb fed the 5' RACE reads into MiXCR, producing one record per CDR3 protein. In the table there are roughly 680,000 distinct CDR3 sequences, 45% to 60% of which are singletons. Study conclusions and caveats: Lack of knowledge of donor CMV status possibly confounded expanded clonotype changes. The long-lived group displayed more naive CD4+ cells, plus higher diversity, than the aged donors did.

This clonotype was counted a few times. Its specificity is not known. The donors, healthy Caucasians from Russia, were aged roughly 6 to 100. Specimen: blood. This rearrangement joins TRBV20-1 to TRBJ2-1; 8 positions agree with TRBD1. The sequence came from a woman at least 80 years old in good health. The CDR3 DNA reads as TGCAGTGCTAGAGAAGGACAGGGTCAAAACTACAATGAGCAGTTCTTC. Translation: CSAREGQGQNYNEQFF.